Presented here are 15 T cell receptor beta chains from one specimen sequenced in a study of OX40 agonist ivuxolimab in advanced cancers. Library prep was done by the immunoSEQ multiplex PCR assay. TCRdb retrieved this table from immuneACCESS and kept in-frame rearrangements only. Not all clones are present; in checked studies, unresolved V genes account for under half, and no reason is known for the remainder. The sample yields tens of thousands of clones; about 89% were counted once. Together, the top ten hold 18% of the sample. The sample was CD4+ or CD8+ T cells sorted from blood, taken in a trial of the OX40 agonist ivuxolimab. The receptors stem from an adult with an advanced solid tumor such as melanoma, head and neck, liver or kidney cancer.

The rearrangement joins TRBV19 to TRBJ2-5; perhaps D is TRBD1 or TRBD2 (5 bases each). Trimming left V 3 bases short and J 3 bases short, with 14 bases between. Germline lookup yields CDR1 LNHDA and CDR2 SQIVND (reference sequence). The length of the CDR3 is 15 residues. CDR3 loop: CASSIFGTEKETQYF. The CDR3, as DNA: TGTGCCAGTAGTATCTTCGGGACGGAGAAAGAGACCCAGTACTTC.

With regard to this clone: An end of the junction does not agree with germline; a read error may underlie this. The chain combines TRBV7-9 with TRBJ1-2, with 10 bases lining up with TRBD1. This CDR3 has 15 residues. Germline V lookup: CDR1 SEHNR, CDR2 FQNEAQ (reference sequence). Written as DNA, the CDR3 is TGTGCCAGCAGCTTAGAGGGGACAGGGGAAGGGAGTCCCTCCTTC. It codes for CASSLEGTGEGSPSF.

This clone has only one observation. This chain links TRBV11-2 with TRBJ1-5; 10 nucleotides match TRBD1. V lost 1 base and J lost 8; bases outside the gene matches: 5. This CDR3 spans 15 amino acids. Germline CDR1 reads SGHAT; CDR2 reads FQNNGV. CDR3 protein: CASSLVGTGAEPQHF. CDR3 coding DNA: TGTGCCAGCAGCTTAGTAGGGACAGGGGCAGAGCCCCAGCATTTT.

The chain employs TRBV11-2 and TRBJ2-2, with 14 bases identical to TRBD2. CDR1 is SGHAT, CDR2 FQNNGV, per germline. With V trimmed by 1 base and J by 3 bases, 7 bases remained unmatched. The CDR3 is 19 residues long. CDR3 amino acids: CASSLGAGLAGGYTGELFF. DNA for the CDR3: TGTGCCAGCAGCTTAGGTGCTGGACTAGCGGGGGGTTACACCGGGGAGCTGTTTTTT.

The chain is built from TRBV7-9 and TRBJ2-3; 8 nucleotides line up with TRBD1. Germline V gene lookup returns CDR1 SEHNR and CDR2 FQNEAQ (reference sequence). J was trimmed by 3 bases and V by 1 base; bases with no gene match: 3. This CDR3 contains 15 residues. CDR3: CASSLVTGVTDTQYF. DNA for the CDR3: TGTGCCAGCAGCTTAGTGACAGGGGTAACAGATACGCAGTATTTT.

The chain carries TRBV19 and TRBJ1-2; D might be TRBD1 (5 bases). The CDR3 consists of 14 residues. V was shortened by 5 bases and J by 4 bases, with 14 bases between the two germline ends. The germline V gene has CDR1 LNHDA and CDR2 SQIVND (reference sequence). The DNA of the CDR3 is TGTGCCAGTAGTTGGGGGAACTTCATCTATGGCTACACCTTC. This encodes CASSWGNFIYGYTF.

V and J are TRBV6-5 and TRBJ1-1; D call uncertain. CDR3 length: 15 amino acids. Germline V gene sequence: CDR1 MNHEY, CDR2 SVGAGI. The V end was cut by 2 bases, the J end by 1 base, with 11 bases between. This chain's CDR3 is CASSYEAAPNTEAFF. The CDR3 coding sequence is TGTGCCAGCAGTTACGAGGCGGCTCCGAACACTGAAGCTTTCTTT.

The chain couples TRBV5-1 to TRBJ2-1; 8 bases are shared with TRBD1. CDR1 and CDR2 (germline): SGHRS, YFSETQ. After removal of 4 bases from V and 5 bases from J, the junction contained 11 bases not matched to a gene. The length of the CDR3 is 16 residues. CDR3 in amino acids: CASSQYQGAVDNEQFF. In DNA form, the CDR3 reads TGCGCCAGCAGCCAGTATCAGGGGGCGGTGGACAATGAGCAGTTCTTC.

The V gene is TRBV4-1, the J gene TRBJ1-5, with 8 bases matching TRBD1. V lost 0 bases and J lost 6; bases outside the gene matches: 4. The CDR3 is 15 amino acids. Germline assignment: CDR1 MGHRA and CDR2 YSYEKL. CDR3 bases: TGCGCCAGCAGCCAAGACAGGGGGCCAGGTCAGCCCCAGCATTTT. It codes for CASSQDRGPGQPQHF.

The chain uses TRBV6-1 and TRBJ2-7; no firm D call. The CDR3 is 15 residues long. V lost 0 bases to trimming and J lost 3 bases, with 12 bases between them. Germline assignment: CDR1 MNHNS and CDR2 SASEGT. The CDR3 sequence: CASSEANSNFYEQYF. The CDR3, as DNA: TGTGCCAGCAGTGAAGCAAACTCCAACTTCTACGAGCAGTACTTC.

The chain has TRBV4-1 and TRBJ1-1; D might be TRBD1 (5 bases). The CDR3 is made up of 14 amino acids. CDR1 and CDR2 (germline): MGHRA, YSYEKL. Trimming stripped 5 bases from V and 0 bases from J, with 10 bases between. The CDR3 DNA is TGCGCCAGCAGCGGCCCAGGGATGAACACTGAAGCTTTCTTT. Encoded protein: CASSGPGMNTEAFF.

CDR3 nucleotides: TGTGCCAGCACAGGGCCGGGACAGGGGATCCTCTACGAGCAGTACTTC. Translation gives CASTGPGQGILYEQYF. The gene calls are TRBV2 and TRBJ2-7; 10 bases line up with TRBD1. Germline lookup yields CDR1 SNHLY and CDR2 FYNNEI. CDR3 length equals 16 residues. The V segment lost 7 bases and the J segment 3 bases; nucleotides outside the gene matches: 12.

J is TRBJ2-3 and V is TRBV7-6; D ambiguous. This CDR3 comprises 15 residues. Germline V gives CDR1 SGHVS, CDR2 FNYEAQ. V was trimmed by 0 bases and J by 3 bases, leaving 10 bases between them. The chain's CDR3 is CASSLAPAGTDTQYF. The CDR3 DNA reads as TGTGCCAGCAGCTTAGCGCCAGCAGGTACAGATACGCAGTATTTT.

This rearrangement joins TRBV15 to TRBJ1-4, with D hard to call. Germline V gene lookup returns CDR1 LNHNV and CDR2 YYDKDF (reference sequence). This CDR3 contains 12 residues. Trimming removed 4 bases from V and 12 bases from J, with 12 bases in between. Written as DNA, the CDR3 is TGTGCCACCAGCAAGTACGGGGAGGAACTGTTTTTT. Residues: CATSKYGEELFF.

This chain connects TRBV4-1 to TRBJ1-5, with D maybe TRBD1 (5 bases). The CDR3 is made up of 15 amino acids. Germline loops: CDR1 MGHRA, CDR2 YSYEKL. V was cut by 0 bases and J by 7 bases, with 13 bases left in between. The CDR3 DNA sequence: TGCGCCAGCAGCCAAGATAGAGGGGCGGGACAGCCCCAGCATTTT. Protein product: CASSQDRGAGQPQHF.